The rows below give T cell receptor beta chains drawn from one sample of a study of human thymus T cells. The method was immunoSEQ multiplex PCR; TCRdb's version includes in-frame clones alone and lacks a portion of them. The sample includes about 78,000 clones, around 96% of them seen just once. What was sequenced was thymus tissue. Receptors were obtained from a boy in the first two years of life with a congenital heart defect but otherwise immunologically healthy. CDR3s include the opening cysteine and the closing phenylalanine or tryptophan. The order of the fields is J gene, V gene, clone size, D gene, CDR3 DNA, CDR3 protein. The D gene is left open where the match is weak. Not every row has a clone size; where given, it reads once, few, many or a size class.

>TRBJ2-4|TRBV28|NA|TRBD1
TGTGCCAGCAGCACGGCTGGACAGGGGGTAGCCAAAAACATTCAGTACTTC
CASSTAGQGVAKNIQYF
>TRBJ1-2|TRBV21-1|NA|NA
TGTGCCAGCAGCAAACCTCGGACAGGGTTGGGGTCCCACAATGGCTACACCTTC
CASSKPRTGLGSHNGYTF
>TRBJ1-1|TRBV27|NA|NA
TGTGCCAGCAGTGTCCACCAGTTTCGGGGGCGCGGGTTTGGAGCTTTCTTT
CASSVHQFRGRGFGAFF
>TRBJ1-5|TRBV18|NA|TRBD1
TGTGCCAGCTCCTTGACAGGGTTTGAAACCTATAGCAATCAGCCCCAGCATTTT
CASSLTGFETYSNQPQHF
>TRBJ1-2|TRBV6-5|NA|NA
TGTGCCAGCAGTTATGACCATACCGGCGGGATATATGGCTACACCTTC
CASSYDHTGGIYGYTF
>TRBJ2-7|TRBV28|once|NA
TGTGCCAGCGGGTGGGACGGAAGGCTTGACTACGAGCAGTACTTC
CASGWDGRLDYEQYF
>TRBJ1-2|TRBV2|NA|TRBD1
TGTGCCAGCAGTCATGAGGGGGACAGGGCGGGCTACACCTTC
CASSHEGDRAGYTF
>TRBJ1-1|TRBV2|NA|NA
TGTGCCAGCACTGACCCTAGGAGGGGAGGGATGAACACTGAAGCTTTCTTT
CASTDPRRGGMNTEAFF
>TRBJ2-2|TRBV20-1|NA|NA
TGCAGTGCTAGTAGGGAGAGGGGGCTGTTTTTT
CSASRERGLFF
>TRBJ2-5|TRBV27|NA|TRBD1
TGTGCCAGCAGTCCCCTGTCAGGGGGAGCGAAAGAGACCCAGTACTTC
CASSPLSGGAKETQYF
>TRBJ1-1|TRBV11-3|NA|NA
TGTGCCAGCAGCCCCAGGGCGGACACTGAAGCTTTCTTT
CASSPRADTEAFF
>TRBJ1-2|TRBV30|NA|NA
TGTGCCTGGAGTGTAATCAGGGGAGATGGCTACACCTTC
CAWSVIRGDGYTF
>TRBJ2-5|TRBV19|NA|TRBD1
TGTGCCAGTAGTGGGGACAGGGAGGAAGAGACCCAGTACTTC
CASSGDREEETQYF
>TRBJ2-7|TRBV6-5|once|TRBD2
TGTGCCACTCAGGGACTAGCGGGGCCCTACGAGCAGTACTTC
CATQGLAGPYEQYF
>TRBJ2-4|TRBV27|NA|NA
TGTGCCAGCAGTTTGGGCGGGACTCGCAAAAACATTCAGTACTTC
CASSLGGTRKNIQYF
>TRBJ2-1|TRBV25-1|NA|NA
TGTGCCAGCAGTGCCGTACAGGGTAGCTGGGTAAAGCAGTTCTTC
CASSAVQGSWVKQFF
>TRBJ2-7|TRBV14|NA|NA
TGTGCCAGCAGCACAACGGGTTTCTACGAGCAGTACTTC
CASSTTGFYEQYF
>TRBJ1-6|TRBV19|NA|NA
TGTGCCAGTAGTACAAAGGGGTCTAATTCACCCCTCCACTTT
CASSTKGSNSPLHF
>TRBJ1-2|TRBV6-1|NA|NA
TGTGCCAGCAGTGAGGAGGTTTTGGGCTTACTGGCCTACTATGGCTACACCTTC
CASSEEVLGLLAYYGYTF
>TRBJ2-3|TRBV7-2|NA|TRBD2
TGTGCCAGCAGCTTAGCGGGGGGGTTAGATACGCAGTATTTT
CASSLAGGLDTQYF
>TRBJ2-1|TRBV29-1|NA|NA
TGCAGCGTTGAAGCCCGGGGGGCGACAGGGAATGAGCAGTTCTTC
CSVEARGATGNEQFF
>TRBJ2-3|TRBV7-2|NA|TRBD2
TGTGCCAGCAGCCCCGGGGACGTTAGCGGGGGGGAAGTGACAGATACGCAGTATTTT
CASSPGDVSGGEVTDTQYF
>TRBJ1-5|TRBV27|NA|TRBD1
TGTGCCAGCGCTTTCAAGGACAGGGGGGTGGGGCAGCCCCAGCATTTT
CASAFKDRGVGQPQHF
>TRBJ2-5|TRBV28|NA|TRBD2
TGTGCCAGCAGTTTCTTAGCGGGAGTAAGAGAGACCCAGTACTTC
CASSFLAGVRETQYF
>TRBJ1-5|TRBV15|NA|TRBD1
TGTGCCACCAGCAGGGACAGGGGGCTCGGTCAGCCCCAGCATTTT
CATSRDRGLGQPQHF
>TRBJ2-7|TRBV6-1|NA|TRBD1
TGTGCCAGCAGTCACAAGGACAGGGGCGCAAACGAGCAGTACTTC
CASSHKDRGANEQYF
>TRBJ2-5|TRBV12-5|NA|TRBD1
TGTGCTAGTGGCCCGGACAGGGTGAAGACCCAGTACTTC
CASGPDRVKTQYF
>TRBJ2-7|TRBV4-1|NA|TRBD1
TGCGCCAGCAGCCCGGAACCTGGGGCAGGGGGCTTAAGTACGCGAGAGCAGTACTTC
CASSPEPGAGGLSTREQYF
>TRBJ1-1|TRBV30|NA|NA
TGTGCCTGGAGTGTCCGGACTAAGAGCTTTAGAGAAGCTTTCTTT
CAWSVRTKSFREAFF
>TRBJ1-1|TRBV4-3|NA|NA
TGCGCCAGCAGCCAAGGTGGGACACCGAACACTGAAGCTTTCTTT
CASSQGGTPNTEAFF
>TRBJ2-3|TRBV9|NA|NA
TGTGCCAGCAGCTCCGGTCAACCTGGACGAAGCACAGATACGCAGTATTTT
CASSSGQPGRSTDTQYF
>TRBJ2-7|TRBV12-5|NA|NA
TGTGCTAGTGCCATTACTACCACGCGGGGCAGTTCCTACGAGCAGTACTTC
CASAITTTRGSSYEQYF
>TRBJ2-7|TRBV5-1|NA|NA
TGCGCCAGCAGCTTGGGTGCAGGGATCCCCTACGAGCAGTACTTC
CASSLGAGIPYEQYF
>TRBJ1-2|TRBV29-1|NA|NA
TGCAGCGTTGAAGATCTCGGAACGGACGACCTATACAACTATGGCTACACCTTC
CSVEDLGTDDLYNYGYTF
>TRBJ2-5|TRBV4-3|NA|TRBD2
TGCGCCAGCAGCCCCTTAGGCACTAGCGGGGGTTTGTGGGAGACCCAGTACTTC
CASSPLGTSGGLWETQYF
>TRBJ1-6|TRBV5-6|NA|TRBD1
TGTGCCAGCAGCCCTGGACAGGGTAAAGAGGGGAAACATAATTCACCCCTCCACTTT
CASSPGQGKEGKHNSPLHF